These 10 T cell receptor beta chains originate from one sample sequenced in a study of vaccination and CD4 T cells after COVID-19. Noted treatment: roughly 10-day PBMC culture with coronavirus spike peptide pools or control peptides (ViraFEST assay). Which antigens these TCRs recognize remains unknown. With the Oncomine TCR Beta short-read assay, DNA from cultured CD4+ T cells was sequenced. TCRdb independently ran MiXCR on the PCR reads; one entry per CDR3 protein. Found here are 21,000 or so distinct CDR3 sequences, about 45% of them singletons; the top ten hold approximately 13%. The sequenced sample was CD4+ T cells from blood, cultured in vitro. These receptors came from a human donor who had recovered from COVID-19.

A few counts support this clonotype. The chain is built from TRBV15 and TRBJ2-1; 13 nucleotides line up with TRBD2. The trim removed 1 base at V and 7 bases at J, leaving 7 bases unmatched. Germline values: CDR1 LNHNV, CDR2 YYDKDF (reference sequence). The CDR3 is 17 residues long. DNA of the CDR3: TGTGCCACCAGCAGAGGACGGACTAGCGGGAGAGGGAATGAGCAGTTCTTC. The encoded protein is CATSRGRTSGRGNEQFF.

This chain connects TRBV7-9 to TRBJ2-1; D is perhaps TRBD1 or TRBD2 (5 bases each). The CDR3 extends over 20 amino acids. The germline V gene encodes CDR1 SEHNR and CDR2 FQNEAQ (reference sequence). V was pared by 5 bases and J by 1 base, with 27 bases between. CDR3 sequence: CASSVGAGTHTLLSYNEQFF. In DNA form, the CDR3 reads TGTGCCAGCAGCGTGGGAGCCGGGACGCACACCCTACTGTCCTACAATGAGCAGTTCTTC.

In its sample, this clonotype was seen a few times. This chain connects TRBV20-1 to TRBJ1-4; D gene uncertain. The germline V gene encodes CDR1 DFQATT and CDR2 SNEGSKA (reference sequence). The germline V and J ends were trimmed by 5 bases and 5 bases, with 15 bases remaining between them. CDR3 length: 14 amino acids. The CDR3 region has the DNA TGCAGTGCTGAGTTCGGCCAGGAGAATGAAAAACTGTTTTTT. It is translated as CSAEFGQENEKLFF.

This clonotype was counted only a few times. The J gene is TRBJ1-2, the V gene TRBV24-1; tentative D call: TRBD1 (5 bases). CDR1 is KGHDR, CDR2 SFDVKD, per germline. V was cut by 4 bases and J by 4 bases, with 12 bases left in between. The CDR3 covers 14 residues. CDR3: CATSEGVGGYGYTF. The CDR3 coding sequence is TGTGCCACCAGTGAAGGGGTAGGAGGCTATGGCTACACCTTC.

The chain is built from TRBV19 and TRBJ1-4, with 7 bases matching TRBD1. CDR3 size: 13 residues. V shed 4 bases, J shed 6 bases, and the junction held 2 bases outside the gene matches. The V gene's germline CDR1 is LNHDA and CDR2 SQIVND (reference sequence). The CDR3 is CASSTGQYEKLFF. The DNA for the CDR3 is TGTGCCAGTAGTACGGGACAGTATGAAAAACTGTTTTTT.

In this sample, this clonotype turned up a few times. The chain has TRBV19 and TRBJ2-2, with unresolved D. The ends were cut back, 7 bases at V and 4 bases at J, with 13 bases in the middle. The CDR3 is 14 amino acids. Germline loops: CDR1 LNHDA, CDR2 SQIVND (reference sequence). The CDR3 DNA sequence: TGTGCCAGTATCTCGCTCGAGAGCACCGGGGAGCTGTTTTTT. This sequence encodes CASISLESTGELFF.

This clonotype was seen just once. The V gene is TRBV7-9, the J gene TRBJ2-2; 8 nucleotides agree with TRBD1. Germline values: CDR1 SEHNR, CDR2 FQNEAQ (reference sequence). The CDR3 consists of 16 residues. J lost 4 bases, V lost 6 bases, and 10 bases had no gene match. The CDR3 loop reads CASSSDRGLSTGELFF. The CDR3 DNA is TGTGCCAGCAGTTCTGACAGGGGCTTGTCCACCGGGGAGCTGTTTTTT. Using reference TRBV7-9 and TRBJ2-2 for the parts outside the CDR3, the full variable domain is DTGVSQNPRHKITKRGQNVTFRCDPISEHNRLYWYRQTLGQGPEFLTYFQNEAQLEKSRLLSDRFSAERPKGSFSTLEIQRTEQGDSAMYLCASSSDRGLSTGELFFGEGSRLTVL.

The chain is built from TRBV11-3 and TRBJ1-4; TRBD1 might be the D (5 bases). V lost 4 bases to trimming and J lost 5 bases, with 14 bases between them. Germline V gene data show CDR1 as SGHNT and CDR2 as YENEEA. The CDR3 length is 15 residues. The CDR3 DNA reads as TGTGCCAGCAGCTCCCAGGGCAAACTGAATGAAAAACTGTTTTTT. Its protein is CASSSQGKLNEKLFF.

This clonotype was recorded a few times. In DNA form, the CDR3 reads TGCGCCAGCAGTAACACAGGTAACGAGCAGTACTTC. This translates into CASSNTGNEQYF. The rearrangement uses TRBV10-1 and TRBJ2-7; maybe TRBD1 (5 bases). Trimming left V 5 bases short and J 5 bases short, with 10 bases between. The CDR3 is 12 amino acids. Germline assignment: CDR1 WNHNN and CDR2 SYGVQD (reference sequence).

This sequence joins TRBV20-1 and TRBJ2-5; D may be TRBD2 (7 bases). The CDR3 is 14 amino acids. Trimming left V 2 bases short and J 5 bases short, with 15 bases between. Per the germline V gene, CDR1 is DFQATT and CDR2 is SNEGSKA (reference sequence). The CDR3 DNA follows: TGCAGTGCTAGATATCGGGGGGCCGGGGAGACCCAGTACTTC. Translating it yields CSARYRGAGETQYF.